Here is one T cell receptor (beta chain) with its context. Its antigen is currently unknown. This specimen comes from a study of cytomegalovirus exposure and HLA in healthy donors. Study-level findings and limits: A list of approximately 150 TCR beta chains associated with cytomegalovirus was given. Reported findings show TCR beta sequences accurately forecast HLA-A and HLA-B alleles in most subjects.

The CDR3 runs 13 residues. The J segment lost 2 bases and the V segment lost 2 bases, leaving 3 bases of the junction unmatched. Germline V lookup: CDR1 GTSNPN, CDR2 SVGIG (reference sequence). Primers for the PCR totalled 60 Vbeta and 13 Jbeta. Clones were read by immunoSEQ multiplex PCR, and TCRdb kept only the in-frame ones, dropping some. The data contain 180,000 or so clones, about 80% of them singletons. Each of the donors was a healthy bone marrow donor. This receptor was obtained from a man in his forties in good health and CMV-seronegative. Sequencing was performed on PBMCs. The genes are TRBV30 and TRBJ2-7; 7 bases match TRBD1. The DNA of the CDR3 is TGTGCCTGGAGTAGGGGACAGCCCTACGAGCAGTACTTC. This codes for CAWSRGQPYEQYF.